This T cell receptor beta chain was captured by sequencing in a study of cytomegalovirus exposure and HLA in healthy donors. Study-wide results and caveats: A later analysis showed HLA-associated TCR beta chains outstripping equally common others in clonal expansion. The authors reported that TCR beta sequences could predict HLA-A and HLA-B alleles. These predictions were accurate for most subjects in the first cohort. Association of a missense DCLRE1C variant with TCR beta V- and J-gene trimming was reported in a later analysis. Highly shared sequence variants in one cluster were likely a sequencing artifact.

PCR amplification relied on 60 Vbeta primers (plus 13 Jbeta primers). Profiled with immunoSEQ multiplex PCR; TCRdb holds only in-frame clones, not every one. This sample has fewer than 150,000 clones, with roughly 80% found just once. Notes on this clone: The antigen is undetermined.

The length of the CDR3 is 16 residues. The germline V gene has CDR1 SEHNR and CDR2 FQNEAQ (reference sequence). Trimming took off 5 bases at V and 0 bases at J, with 11 bases between the two ends. The receptor comes from a female donor in good health and CMV-seropositive. Sequencing was carried out using PBMCs. This sequence joins TRBV7-9 and TRBJ2-6; D gene unclear. For the CDR3, the DNA is TGTGCCAGCAGCCAGATACAACCCTCTGGGGCCAACGTCCTGACTTTC. Protein: CASSQIQPSGANVLTF. Supplemented by reference TRBV7-9 and TRBJ2-6, the full variable domain reads DTGVSQNPRHKITKRGQNVTFRCDPISEHNRLYWYRQTLGQGPEFLTYFQNEAQLEKSRLLSDRFSAERPKGSFSTLEIQRTEQGDSAMYLCASSQIQPSGANVLTFGAGSRLTVL.